One and the same sample provided the 2 T cell receptor beta chains below, sequenced in a study of blood T cell repertoires in COVID-19. Using immunoSEQ multiplex PCR, the repertoire was profiled, and TCRdb retains in-frame clones only, with some absent. The sample lists a few hundred thousand clones; 88% were seen once. The sample consisted of peripheral blood. The receptors derive from a woman under 40 with COVID-19, enrolled during active disease.

The V and J genes are TRBV18 and TRBJ1-1; D is undetermined. Germline V gene sequence: CDR1 KGHSH, CDR2 LQKENI. The V gene lost 8 bases and the J gene lost 3 bases, with 13 bases spanning the gap. The CDR3 length is 13 residues. The CDR3 bases are TGTGCCAGCACTGAGTCGGGGTACACTGAAGCTTTCTTT. Amino acid sequence: CASTESGYTEAFF.

The rearrangement joins TRBV6-5 to TRBJ2-2; the D gene is possibly TRBD2 (5 bases). This CDR3 contains 16 residues. Germline CDR1 and CDR2: MNHEY and SVGAGI. The germline V and J ends were trimmed by 0 bases and 3 bases, with 11 bases remaining between them. The CDR3 loop is CASSYSGDSYTGELFF. The CDR3 nucleotides are TGTGCCAGCAGTTACTCGGGAGATAGTTACACCGGGGAGCTGTTTTTT.